These T cell receptor beta chains were read from a single sample in a study of blood T cell repertoires in COVID-19. Clones were read by immunoSEQ multiplex PCR, and TCRdb kept only the in-frame ones, dropping some. The sample holds tens of thousands of clones, approximately 89% seen once. Material for sequencing was peripheral blood. The receptors were sampled from a woman between 55 and 75 years old with active COVID-19. Both conserved end residues are part of each CDR3. Fields, in order: clone size, V gene, J gene, D gene, CDR3 DNA, CDR3 protein. A D gene is named only where the DNA matches it firmly. Only some rows state a clone size, as once, few, many or a class for expanded clones.

>once|TRBV24-1|TRBJ2-3|TRBD2
TGTGCCACCAGTGATCGAAATAGCGGGGGGGCCTTGGATACGCAGTATTTT
CATSDRNSGGALDTQYF
>NA|TRBV4-3|TRBJ2-3|TRBD2
TGCGCCAGCAGCCAAGGGCTAGCGGGGGGATCTAGCACAGATACGCAGTATTTT
CASSQGLAGGSSTDTQYF
>NA|TRBV7-3|TRBJ1-1|NA
TGTGCCAGCAGCTTAAATGGGGCGATCGTCACTGAAGCTTTCTTT
CASSLNGAIVTEAFF
>once|TRBV11-3|TRBJ2-1|NA
TGTGCCAGCAGCTTAGGGGCAGGGGCCCCCACCTACAATGAGCAGTTCTTC
CASSLGAGAPTYNEQFF
>NA|TRBV5-4|TRBJ1-1|TRBD1
TGTGCCACCCGACAGGGAAGGGACACTGAAGCTTTCTTT
CATRQGRDTEAFF
>few|TRBV6-5|TRBJ2-7|TRBD1
TGTGCCAGCAGAGGGGACAGCTACGAGCAGTACTTC
CASRGDSYEQYF
>NA|TRBV7-3|TRBJ1-1|NA
TGTGCCAGCAGCCCCCTACTGGCGGGTGGCACTGAAGCTTTCTTT
CASSPLLAGGTEAFF
>NA|TRBV4-3|TRBJ1-6|NA
TGCGCCAGCAGCCAAGATGAGAGTTCACCCCTCCACTTT
CASSQDESSPLHF
>NA|TRBV5-5|TRBJ1-6|NA
TGTGCCAGCAGCTTCGGGAGCTCCTATAATTCACCCCTCCACTTT
CASSFGSSYNSPLHF
>NA|TRBV2|TRBJ1-5|TRBD1
TGTGCCAGCAGTCACATCAGCCGACAGGGGGATCAGCCCCAGCATTTT
CASSHISRQGDQPQHF
>NA|TRBV5-1|TRBJ2-3|TRBD2
TGCGCCAGCAGTCGTACCAGCGGGGGTCCATCATTTAGCACAGATACGCAGTATTTT
CASSRTSGGPSFSTDTQYF
>NA|TRBV4-2|TRBJ1-3|NA
TGTGCCAGCAGCCAAGATGCGGGAGGGGGAAACACCATATATTTT
CASSQDAGGGNTIYF
>once|TRBV2|TRBJ1-3|NA
TGTGCCAGCAGTAAGACACCCTCTGGAAACACCATATATTTT
CASSKTPSGNTIYF
>NA|TRBV24-1|TRBJ1-5|NA
TGTGCCACCAGTGTATTGACCACGGGAAATCAGCCCCAGCATTTT
CATSVLTTGNQPQHF
>NA|TRBV9|TRBJ2-1|TRBD2
TGTGCCAGCAGCACCGGACTAGCGGGGGGGAACAATGAGCAGTTCTTC
CASSTGLAGGNNEQFF
>NA|TRBV2|TRBJ1-4|TRBD1
TGTGCCAGTAAACAGGGGCCTAATGAAAAACTGTTTTTT
CASKQGPNEKLFF
>NA|TRBV5-1|TRBJ2-1|NA
TGCGCCAGCAGCTTCGAGGGCTATTCCTACAATGAGCAGTTCTTC
CASSFEGYSYNEQFF
>NA|TRBV5-4|TRBJ1-4|TRBD1
TGTGCCAGCAGCAGGAAACAGGGGGCGGCGACTAATGAAAAACTGTTTTTT
CASSRKQGAATNEKLFF
>NA|TRBV4-1|TRBJ1-6|NA
TGCGCCAGCAGCCAAGGGGCCCCTCGCCACGCGTATAATTCACCCCTCCACTTT
CASSQGAPRHAYNSPLHF
>NA|TRBV7-9|TRBJ2-3|NA
TGTGCCAGCAGCACCCGGAGGACAGATACGCAGTATTTT
CASSTRRTDTQYF
>NA|TRBV12-3/TRBV12-4|TRBJ1-5|NA
TGTGCCAGCAGTCGGGGAAGCAATCAGCCCCAGCATTTT
CASSRGSNQPQHF
>NA|TRBV7-8|TRBJ2-3|TRBD2
TGTGCCAGCAGCTCTAGGGAGGGATTGGATACGCAGTATTTT
CASSSREGLDTQYF
>NA|TRBV2|TRBJ1-6|TRBD1
TGTGCCAGCAGTAGAGACAGGGGGAATTCACCCCTCCACTTT
CASSRDRGNSPLHF
>once|TRBV23-1|TRBJ1-5|NA
TGCGCCAGCAGTCAATCGTTCAGGGTCGTGGATCAGCCCCAGCATTTT
CASSQSFRVVDQPQHF
>once|TRBV5-1|TRBJ1-2|NA
TGCGCCAGCAGCTTGGACAGCCCTAACTATGGCTACACCTTC
CASSLDSPNYGYTF
>once|TRBV6-5|TRBJ1-3|TRBD1
TGTGCCAGCACCCGGGACAGGGGGCATGGAAACACCATATATTTT
CASTRDRGHGNTIYF
>NA|TRBV12-5|TRBJ2-3|TRBD2
TGTGCTAGTGGTTTTAGCGGGGGGCCCGATACGCAGTATTTT
CASGFSGGPDTQYF
>NA|TRBV19|TRBJ2-3|TRBD2
TGTGCCACTGCGCCCGTTAGCGGGGGGCCGGATGGTGATACGCAGTATTTT
CATAPVSGGPDGDTQYF
>NA|TRBV28|TRBJ2-7|TRBD1
TGTGCCAGCACCCCGGACAGGGGCAGGTACGAGCAGTACTTC
CASTPDRGRYEQYF